The rows below give T cell receptor beta chains drawn from one sample of a study of cytomegalovirus exposure and HLA in healthy donors. Sequenced by immunoSEQ multiplex PCR; TCRdb stores in-frame clones only, minus some. The sample records roughly 130,000 clones, over 60% being singletons. Sequences were obtained from PBMCs. Source of these receptors: a woman aged 40 to 50 in good health and CMV-seropositive. Both conserved end residues are part of each CDR3. The order of the fields is CDR3 DNA, CDR3 protein, V gene, D gene, clone size, J gene. D genes are given only for firm matches. Clone size is stated in some rows and not others, as once, few, many or a class when expanded.

CDR3 DNA: TGTGCCAGCAGTGCCACTCACCAAGAGACCCAGTACTTC; CDR3 protein: CASSATHQETQYF; V gene: TRBV2; D gene: -; clone size: -; J gene: TRBJ2-5
CDR3 DNA: TGTGCCAGCAGTTACTCGGGCGGGATGGGTACCGGGGAGCTGTTTTTT; CDR3 protein: CASSYSGGMGTGELFF; V gene: TRBV6-6; D gene: -; clone size: -; J gene: TRBJ2-2
CDR3 DNA: TGTGCCAGCAGTGAATTTAGCGGAGGCCAGGGTGAAAAACTGTTTTTT; CDR3 protein: CASSEFSGGQGEKLFF; V gene: TRBV25-1; D gene: -; clone size: -; J gene: TRBJ1-4
CDR3 DNA: TGCGCCAGCAGCTTGGGGGGAGTAAATCAGCCCCAGCATTTT; CDR3 protein: CASSLGGVNQPQHF; V gene: TRBV5-1; D gene: -; clone size: -; J gene: TRBJ1-5
CDR3 DNA: TGTGCCAGCAGTGGATTCAGGACAGGACCCACCTTGGATGGCTACACCTTC; CDR3 protein: CASSGFRTGPTLDGYTF; V gene: TRBV6-1; D gene: TRBD1; clone size: few; J gene: TRBJ1-2
CDR3 DNA: TGTGCCAGCAGCCAAGAAGCGGGAAGGGCGGGTGAGCAGTTCTTC; CDR3 protein: CASSQEAGRAGEQFF; V gene: TRBV4-2; D gene: TRBD2; clone size: -; J gene: TRBJ2-1
CDR3 DNA: TGTGCCAGCAGTCCAACGCCCGACAGCGTCTATGGCTACACCTTC; CDR3 protein: CASSPTPDSVYGYTF; V gene: TRBV27; D gene: -; clone size: -; J gene: TRBJ1-2
CDR3 DNA: TGTGCCTGGAGGTCTGTTCAAGACATGAACACTGAAGCTTTCTTT; CDR3 protein: CAWRSVQDMNTEAFF; V gene: TRBV30; D gene: -; clone size: -; J gene: TRBJ1-1
CDR3 DNA: TGTGCCAGCAGTTCCTGGACAGGGGGGAAAGAGACCCAGTACTTC; CDR3 protein: CASSSWTGGKETQYF; V gene: TRBV6-6; D gene: TRBD1; clone size: -; J gene: TRBJ2-5
CDR3 DNA: TGTGCCAGCAGCTTAGAAGGGGCTAACGGGGAGCTGTTTTTT; CDR3 protein: CASSLEGANGELFF; V gene: TRBV7-9; D gene: -; clone size: few; J gene: TRBJ2-2
CDR3 DNA: TGTGCCAGCAGCGAATTAGCGGGCCCCTACGAGCAGTACTTC; CDR3 protein: CASSELAGPYEQYF; V gene: TRBV9; D gene: TRBD2; clone size: -; J gene: TRBJ2-7
CDR3 DNA: TGTGCCAGCAGCCCGGGGGGGGGCCACCAAGAGACCCAGTACTTC; CDR3 protein: CASSPGGGHQETQYF; V gene: TRBV9; D gene: TRBD2; clone size: -; J gene: TRBJ2-5
CDR3 DNA: TGCAGCGTTCTTTGGGACAGGGGGCGGGTAGAGACCCAGTACTTC; CDR3 protein: CSVLWDRGRVETQYF; V gene: TRBV29-1; D gene: TRBD1; clone size: -; J gene: TRBJ2-5
CDR3 DNA: TGTGCCAGCAGCCACACAGATACGCAGTATTTT; CDR3 protein: CASSHTDTQYF; V gene: TRBV13; D gene: -; clone size: -; J gene: TRBJ2-3
CDR3 DNA: TGTGCCAGCAGTGCCTTGGGACTAGGGAACACCGGGGAGCTGTTTTTT; CDR3 protein: CASSALGLGNTGELFF; V gene: TRBV2; D gene: TRBD2; clone size: -; J gene: TRBJ2-2
CDR3 DNA: TGTGCCAGCGCCAGGACAGCCTCAGGGAATCAGCCCCAGCATTTT; CDR3 protein: CASARTASGNQPQHF; V gene: TRBV2; D gene: -; clone size: -; J gene: TRBJ1-5
CDR3 DNA: TGTGCCAGCAGCCTGGGGGCCGGGACAGGCTCCAATCAGCCCCAGCATTTT; CDR3 protein: CASSLGAGTGSNQPQHF; V gene: TRBV7-8; D gene: TRBD1; clone size: -; J gene: TRBJ1-5
CDR3 DNA: TGCGCCAGCAGCCCAGTAGCGGGAGTGGGAAATGAGCAGTTCTTC; CDR3 protein: CASSPVAGVGNEQFF; V gene: TRBV5-1; D gene: TRBD2; clone size: -; J gene: TRBJ2-1
CDR3 DNA: TGCGCCAGCAATCCTAGCGGGGGGCCCTACAATGAGCAGTTCTTC; CDR3 protein: CASNPSGGPYNEQFF; V gene: TRBV10-2; D gene: TRBD2; clone size: -; J gene: TRBJ2-1
CDR3 DNA: TGTGCCAGCTTGGCGGGGGGGGTTATCACAGATACGCAGTATTTT; CDR3 protein: CASLAGGVITDTQYF; V gene: TRBV13; D gene: TRBD2; clone size: -; J gene: TRBJ2-3
CDR3 DNA: TGTGCCTGGAGTCTGGGACAAGCTGAAGCTTTCTTT; CDR3 protein: CAWSLGQAEAFF; V gene: TRBV30; D gene: -; clone size: -; J gene: TRBJ1-1
CDR3 DNA: TGCTCTGGCGGGGGGGCCCAAAACAATGAGCAGTTCTTC; CDR3 protein: CSGGGAQNNEQFF; V gene: TRBV29-1; D gene: TRBD2; clone size: few; J gene: TRBJ2-1
CDR3 DNA: TGTGCCAGCAGTTTTCCCGCGGCAGATACGCAGTATTTT; CDR3 protein: CASSFPAADTQYF; V gene: TRBV27; D gene: -; clone size: -; J gene: TRBJ2-3
CDR3 DNA: TGTGCCAGCCGCCAGGGGTTGAACACTGAAGCTTTCTTT; CDR3 protein: CASRQGLNTEAFF; V gene: TRBV6-5; D gene: -; clone size: few; J gene: TRBJ1-1
CDR3 DNA: TGTGCCAGCAGCATCGGGACAGGGGCCGGGAATGAGCAGTTCTTC; CDR3 protein: CASSIGTGAGNEQFF; V gene: TRBV11-3; D gene: TRBD1; clone size: -; J gene: TRBJ2-1
CDR3 DNA: TGTGCCAGCAGTGGGCAGGGATATGGCTACACCTTC; CDR3 protein: CASSGQGYGYTF; V gene: TRBV6-5; D gene: -; clone size: few; J gene: TRBJ1-2
CDR3 DNA: TGTGCCAGCAGCCCCCGTCGGGGATTAGGTTCACCCCTCCACTTT; CDR3 protein: CASSPRRGLGSPLHF; V gene: TRBV6-5; D gene: -; clone size: -; J gene: TRBJ1-6
CDR3 DNA: TGTGCCAGCAGTGGGGGGACAGGAGCCGAGAGAACTAATGAAAAACTGTTTTTT; CDR3 protein: CASSGGTGAERTNEKLFF; V gene: TRBV6-1; D gene: TRBD1; clone size: few; J gene: TRBJ1-4
CDR3 DNA: TGTGCCATCTCGGAGGGGAGGGGAAACACCATATATTTT; CDR3 protein: CAISEGRGNTIYF; V gene: TRBV10-3; D gene: -; clone size: -; J gene: TRBJ1-3
CDR3 DNA: TGTGCCAGCAGCCCCCAGAGCGGCGGAGTGAACACCATATATTTT; CDR3 protein: CASSPQSGGVNTIYF; V gene: TRBV7-9; D gene: -; clone size: -; J gene: TRBJ1-3
CDR3 DNA: TGTGCCAGCAGCCCGGTTGTAGGAGCTAACTATGGCTACACCTTC; CDR3 protein: CASSPVVGANYGYTF; V gene: TRBV7-8; D gene: -; clone size: -; J gene: TRBJ1-2
CDR3 DNA: TGCGCCAGCAGCTTGGAGGGGGTAAGCAATCAGCCCCAGCATTTT; CDR3 protein: CASSLEGVSNQPQHF; V gene: TRBV5-1; D gene: -; clone size: -; J gene: TRBJ1-5
CDR3 DNA: TGTGCCAGCAGCGTAGCCTATTGGCAGGGCCCTGGAAACACCATATATTTT; CDR3 protein: CASSVAYWQGPGNTIYF; V gene: TRBV9; D gene: -; clone size: few; J gene: TRBJ1-3
CDR3 DNA: TGTGCCAGCAGCGCGCCCGGGGGTGAAGCTTTCTTT; CDR3 protein: CASSAPGGEAFF; V gene: TRBV9; D gene: -; clone size: -; J gene: TRBJ1-1
CDR3 DNA: TGTGCCAGCGGAGCAGGGGTTTATACGCAGTATTTT; CDR3 protein: CASGAGVYTQYF; V gene: TRBV27; D gene: -; clone size: few; J gene: TRBJ2-3
CDR3 DNA: TGCGCCAGCAGTCCGAACGTCGGACAGGCGAACACCGGGGAGCTGTTTTTT; CDR3 protein: CASSPNVGQANTGELFF; V gene: TRBV5-1; D gene: TRBD1; clone size: once; J gene: TRBJ2-2
CDR3 DNA: TGCAGCGTGCGGACAGGGCTGAACACTGAAGCTTTCTTT; CDR3 protein: CSVRTGLNTEAFF; V gene: TRBV29-1; D gene: TRBD1; clone size: few; J gene: TRBJ1-1
CDR3 DNA: TGTGCCAGCACCCGACAGGGTAGTAGCACTGAAGCTTTCTTT; CDR3 protein: CASTRQGSSTEAFF; V gene: TRBV6-5; D gene: TRBD1; clone size: -; J gene: TRBJ1-1
CDR3 DNA: TGTGCCAGCAGCTTACGTCCGGGACAGGGCTCTAGCAATCAGCCCCAGCATTTT; CDR3 protein: CASSLRPGQGSSNQPQHF; V gene: TRBV7-6; D gene: TRBD1; clone size: -; J gene: TRBJ1-5
CDR3 DNA: TGTGCCAGTAGTATGGCGGGACGCTCCTACGAGCAGTACTTC; CDR3 protein: CASSMAGRSYEQYF; V gene: TRBV19; D gene: -; clone size: -; J gene: TRBJ2-7
CDR3 DNA: TGCGCCAGCAGTCGCACAGGCCAAGGCACAGATACGCAGTATTTT; CDR3 protein: CASSRTGQGTDTQYF; V gene: TRBV5-1; D gene: -; clone size: -; J gene: TRBJ2-3
CDR3 DNA: TGTGCCAGTAGTTTCCCGGGGTTTACCGCTGAAGCTTTCTTT; CDR3 protein: CASSFPGFTAEAFF; V gene: TRBV19; D gene: -; clone size: -; J gene: TRBJ1-1
CDR3 DNA: TGTGCCAGCAGCTTGTACCTTCCCTATAGCAATCAGCCCCAGCATTTT; CDR3 protein: CASSLYLPYSNQPQHF; V gene: TRBV5-6; D gene: -; clone size: -; J gene: TRBJ1-5
CDR3 DNA: TGCGCCAGCAGCTCAACCCAGACTAGTGGGGAGACCCAGTACTTC; CDR3 protein: CASSSTQTSGETQYF; V gene: TRBV5-1; D gene: -; clone size: -; J gene: TRBJ2-5
CDR3 DNA: TGTGCCAGTAGCGACGGACTCGGCCAAGAGACCCAGTACTTC; CDR3 protein: CASSDGLGQETQYF; V gene: TRBV19; D gene: -; clone size: -; J gene: TRBJ2-5